The 17 T cell receptor beta chains presented below share a single source sample, sequenced in a study of blood T cell repertoires in COVID-19. This table comes from immunoSEQ multiplex PCR, and its TCRdb copy is limited to in-frame clones, with some not included. The profile shows tens of thousands of clones, approximately 89% of them singletons. Sequencing was done on a sample of peripheral blood. The receptors come from a human donor in a cohort sampled during active COVID-19.

The gene calls are TRBV19 and TRBJ2-1; the D is unclear. This CDR3 is 14 amino acids long. Germline V lookup: CDR1 LNHDA, CDR2 SQIVND (reference sequence). Trimming removed 10 bases from V and 0 bases from J, with 13 bases in between. The CDR3 sequence is CATSPLSSYNEQFF. The DNA for the CDR3 is TGTGCCACCTCTCCTTTGAGCTCCTACAATGAGCAGTTCTTC.

V and J are TRBV2 and TRBJ1-5; tentative D call: TRBD1 (6 bases). Per the germline V gene, CDR1 is SNHLY and CDR2 is FYNNEI. The CDR3 contains 16 residues. Trimming removed 6 bases at V and 3 bases at J, with 18 bases between. CDR3 DNA sequence: TGTGCCAGCAGAGGAAAGAACAGGGCCAACAATCAGCCCCAGCATTTT. The encoded protein is CASRGKNRANNQPQHF.

Comments on this clone: Germline is not matched at one junction end, which may reflect a read error. The DNA of the CDR3 is TGCGCCAGCAGCTTGGATAGGTCAGAAGAGGCCCAGTACTTC. It encodes CASSLDRSEEAQYF. The chain employs TRBV5-1 and TRBJ2-5; D unresolved. CDR1 is SGHRS, CDR2 YFSETQ, per germline. This CDR3 comprises 14 residues.

In its sample, this clone was seen once. The chain uses TRBV2 and TRBJ2-5, with no clear D. CDR1 is SNHLY, CDR2 FYNNEI, per germline. This CDR3 is built from 14 residues. V lost 0 bases to trimming and J lost 7 bases, with 12 bases between them. In DNA, the CDR3 is TGTGCCAGCAGTGAAGCCCCCCTAAGTGGGACCCAGTACTTC. This encodes CASSEAPLSGTQYF.

This clone was found a few times. The J gene is TRBJ2-3, the V gene TRBV6-4, with 13 positions matching TRBD2. Germline V lookup: CDR1 MRHNA, CDR2 SNTAGT. CDR3 size: 15 residues. Losses at the gene ends were 4 bases for V and 5 bases for J; bases not matched to a gene: 3. CDR3 sequence (DNA): TGTGCCAGCAGTGTGGGACTAGCGGGGAGAGATACGCAGTATTTT. It is translated as CASSVGLAGRDTQYF.

This chain joins TRBV19 and TRBJ1-5; a possible D gene is TRBD1 (6 bases). The length of the CDR3 is 17 residues. V was pared by 3 bases and J by 0 bases, with 15 bases between. The germline gives CDR1 LNHDA, CDR2 SQIVND (reference sequence). CDR3 loop: CASSISQGSYSNQPQHF. CDR3 bases: TGTGCCAGTAGTATTTCCCAGGGGTCGTATAGCAATCAGCCCCAGCATTTT.

J is TRBJ1-5 and V is TRBV9; TRBD1 matches at 8 bases. Per germline, CDR1 SGDLS and CDR2 YYNGEE. V was clipped by 0 bases and J by 0 bases; unmatched bases: 5. CDR3 size: 17 residues. In nucleotides, the CDR3 is TGTGCCAGCAGCGTAGACGCAGGGGGCGATAGCAATCAGCCCCAGCATTTT. Its protein product is CASSVDAGGDSNQPQHF.

This rearrangement joins TRBV6-6 to TRBJ1-5; a possible D gene is TRBD1 (6 bases). Germline loops: CDR1 MNHNY, CDR2 SVGAGI (reference sequence). V was cut by 4 bases and J by 9 bases, with 19 bases left in between. The CDR3 has 15 residues. The CDR3 DNA reads TGTGCCAGCAGTTCAGGGACGGGACAAACGCGGCCCCAGCATTTT. Translated, it gives CASSSGTGQTRPQHF.

This chain connects TRBV6-1 to TRBJ2-1; possibly TRBD2 for D (7 bases). Germline lookup yields CDR1 MNHNS and CDR2 SASEGT. Trimming stripped 0 bases from V and 8 bases from J, with 14 bases between. This CDR3 is 15 amino acids long. The CDR3 reads CASSEAQGGAYEQFF. DNA of the CDR3: TGTGCCAGCAGTGAAGCGCAAGGGGGGGCATATGAGCAGTTCTTC.

V and J are TRBV5-6 and TRBJ1-1; D not resolved. This CDR3 region has 16 residues. Trimming removed 3 bases at V and 5 bases at J, with 20 bases between. Germline assignment: CDR1 SGHDT and CDR2 YYEEEE. The DNA for the CDR3 is TGTGCCAGCAGCTCCCTTAATAAGTTTTTGAGGACTGAAGCTTTCTTT. As protein: CASSSLNKFLRTEAFF.

This chain links TRBV7-2 with TRBJ1-6; D call uncertain. V lost 3 bases to trimming and J lost 8 bases, with 11 bases between them. This CDR3 spans 14 amino acids. Germline-derived CDR1 and CDR2 are SGHTA and FQGNSA. The CDR3 here is CASSLEYGDSPLHF. The CDR3 coding sequence is TGTGCCAGCAGCTTGGAATACGGAGATTCACCCCTCCACTTT.

This rearrangement joins TRBV18 to TRBJ2-1, with D possibly TRBD1 on 6 matching bases. The CDR3 is made up of 15 amino acids. Germline lookup yields CDR1 KGHSH and CDR2 LQKENI. The ends were cut back, 2 bases at V and 4 bases at J, with 12 bases in the middle. The CDR3 DNA is TGTGCCAGCTCACCAGGGGGCGTTTGGTACAATGAGCAGTTCTTC. Its protein is CASSPGGVWYNEQFF.

The chain is built from TRBV6-5 and TRBJ2-2, with TRBD2 matching over 12 bases. The V and J ends lost 8 bases and 7 bases, in that order; junction bases with no gene match: 5. Germline V gives CDR1 MNHEY, CDR2 SVGAGI. The CDR3 spans 14 residues. The CDR3 protein is CASGLTSGGGELFF. The DNA of the CDR3 is TGTGCCAGCGGATTGACTAGCGGGGGCGGGGAGCTGTTTTTT.

This chain joins TRBV5-4 and TRBJ2-7, with a possible D match to TRBD1 (6 bases). V was cut by 3 bases and J by 2 bases, with 9 bases left in between. Looked up from germline, CDR1 is SGHNT and CDR2 is YYREEE (reference sequence). The CDR3 runs 13 residues. The CDR3: CASSSQGTYEQYF. The CDR3 nucleotides are TGTGCCAGCAGCTCCCAGGGGACCTACGAGCAGTACTTC.

The rearrangement links TRBV3-1 (or the pseudogene TRBV3-2) to TRBJ2-1, with a tentative D call TRBD2 (5 bases). This CDR3 is built from 11 residues. Germline V gives CDR1 LGHDT, CDR2 YNNKEL (reference sequence). Deletions cut 1 base from V and 15 bases from J, with 10 bases between. CDR3 nucleotides: TGTGCCAGCAGCCAAGGTATTGAGGGGTTCTTC. It specifies CASSQGIEGFF.

The chain combines TRBV27 with TRBJ2-7, with 8 bases lining up with TRBD1. There are 15 residues in the CDR3. Germline-derived CDR1 and CDR2 are MNHEY and SMNVEV (reference sequence). The junction had 11 bases not matched to a gene; V was cut back by 4 bases and J by 6 bases. CDR3 in DNA: TGTGCCAGCAGTTATACAAACCAGGGGGCGAGCGAGCAGTACTTC. Its protein product is CASSYTNQGASEQYF.

The genes are TRBV5-1 and TRBJ1-1, with D perhaps TRBD1 (6 bases). Trimming shortened V by 3 bases and J by 1 base, and 13 bases separated the two germline ends. The germline V gene has CDR1 SGHRS and CDR2 YFSETQ. The CDR3 covers 15 residues. CDR3 DNA: TGCGCCAGCAGCTGGGACGGACAGTCGAACACTGAAGCTTTCTTT. Amino acids: CASSWDGQSNTEAFF.